The clone carrying this T cell receptor beta chain was seen only a few times. Its antigen is unknown. TCRdb passed the reads through MiXCR, listing each CDR3 protein once. The sample has 630,000 or so distinct CDR3 sequences; around 24% are singletons. V lost 7 bases and J lost 6, with 13 bases in between. CDR3 size: 12 residues. The germline V gene encodes CDR1 SNHLY and CDR2 FYNNEI. The sample belongs to a study of T cell repertoires in cytomegalovirus infection. In the study overall: Public signatures in TCR beta pointed to CMV infection and matching HLA type.

Overall study findings and caveats: Carriage of CMV together with the relevant HLA was identifiable through cumulative public TCR beta family frequency. The response measured ex vivo was dominated by TCR beta clonotypes (HLA-C-restricted and CMV-specific).

Sequencing was done on a sample of CD8+ T cells from PBMCs. The V and J genes are TRBV2 and TRBJ2-7, with D perhaps being TRBD1 or TRBD2 (6 bases each). The sequence came from a human donor in good health (CMV status not recorded). Some clones in this sample may be carry-over from other donors' samples. CDR3 protein: CASKMGGSEQYF. The CDR3 nucleotides read TGTGCCAGCAAGATGGGGGGCTCCGAGCAGTACTTC.